This TCR beta chain was captured in a study of T-cell memory formation after mild COVID-19. General study findings and limits: SARS-CoV-2 specificity of second-wave clones peaking day 37 was unconfirmed. Contracting clones localized mainly to CM and EM when CD4+ and mainly to EMRA when CD8+.

In regard to this clonotype: Its antigen is currently unknown.

MiXCR was run by TCRdb on the 5' RACE reads, yielding one entry per CDR3 protein. The sample includes 80,000 to 90,000 distinct CDR3 sequences, around a quarter of them seen just once. Trimming cost V 5 bases and J 4 bases; bases outside gene matches: 5. The CDR3 has 14 amino acids. Germline V gene data show CDR1 as MNHEY and CDR2 as SMNVEV (reference sequence). The rearrangement joins TRBV27 to TRBJ2-1; TRBD2 matches at 7 bases. Source material: PBMCs or a T cell subset sorted from them (not recorded which). The receptor's source is a man between 18 and 29 years old who had mild COVID-19 (a few samples of this study predate the infection). Cell type and time point are not known. The CDR3 nucleotides are TGTGCCAGCAGTCCAACTAGCGCTTACAATGAGCAGTTCTTC. Translated, it gives CASSPTSAYNEQFF.